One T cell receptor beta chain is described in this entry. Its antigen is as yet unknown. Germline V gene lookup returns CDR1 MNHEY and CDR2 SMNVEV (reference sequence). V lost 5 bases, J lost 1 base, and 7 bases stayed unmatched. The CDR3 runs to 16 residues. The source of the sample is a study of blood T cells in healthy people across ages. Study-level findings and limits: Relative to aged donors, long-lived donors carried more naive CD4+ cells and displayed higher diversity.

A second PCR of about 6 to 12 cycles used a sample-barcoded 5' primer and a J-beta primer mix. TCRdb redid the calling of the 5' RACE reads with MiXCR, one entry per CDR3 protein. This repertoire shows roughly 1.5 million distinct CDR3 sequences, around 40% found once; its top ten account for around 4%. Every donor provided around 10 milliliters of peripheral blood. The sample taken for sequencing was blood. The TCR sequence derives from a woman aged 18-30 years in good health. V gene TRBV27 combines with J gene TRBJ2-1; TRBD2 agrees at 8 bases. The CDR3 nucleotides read TGTGCCAGCAGTGCGAGCGGGGGCCCTTCCTACAATGAGCAGTTCTTC. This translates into CASSASGGPSYNEQFF.